This T cell receptor (beta chain) emerged from a study of blood T cell repertoires in COVID-19 (TCRdb year 2020). A note on the overall study: The collaborator samples originated in the United States, Italy and Spain and spanned the acute and convalescent phases of COVID-19. The material from the prospective study consisted of cDNA or gDNA derived from T cells, B-cell-depleted T cells, or PBMCs. The repertoires were released in a freely available public database meant as a resource for research on the immune response to SARS-CoV-2. The samples were drawn from two sources: the first 160 participants of the ongoing ImmuneRACE study, and 1,000 to 1,500 subjects contributed by 6 global collaborators. Where HLA class I and class II types were available, the types were taken from metadata supplied by the sample provider, not from assay-based typing. The dataset comprised deeply sampled blood TCRbeta repertoires from subjects exposed to, actively infected with, or recovered from COVID-19. Nearly every sample came with metadata listing a de-identified subject ID, COVID-19 status, age in years and sex. Broader findings and caveats from the paper: The amount of clinical and demographic metadata varied by source and participant and was provided uncurated.

The cysteine opens and the phenylalanine closes a CDR3 of 16 amino acids. The kept DNA is CDR3 alone, 48 bases in frame from the first base. V and J are trimmed by 4 bases and 2 bases, and the gene matches miss 6 bases of the junction. Looking up the germline V gene yields CDR1 SGHAT and CDR2 FQNNGV. Participants in the prospective study were aged roughly 18 to 89 years, lived in about two dozen United States geographic areas, and enrolled through a virtual design. In the prospective study, participants were assigned to cohorts based on the clinical history participants reported in a screening survey and a study questionnaire. Recovered participants in ImmuneRACE Cohort 3 were defined by two consecutive negative NP/OP PCR tests, clearance by a healthcare professional, or resolution of symptoms. Each participant in the prospective study had whole blood, serum and a nasopharyngeal or oropharyngeal swab collected by mobile phlebotomists. Additional blood draws and questionnaires over an approximately two-month period could optionally be provided by prospective study participants. Before DNA extraction, prospective study blood samples were shipped either frozen or at room temperature.

Remarks on this clone: The antigen this receptor binds is unknown. Base qualities are not provided; no much larger clone lies one nucleotide away.

The immunoSEQ Assay, a bias-controlled multiplex PCR, was used to amplify TCRbeta CDR3 regions from genomic DNA. On the study's bioinformatics: The number of nucleated cells in each sample was estimated by amplification of reference gene primers within the assay. To quantify the absolute abundance of each unique TCRbeta CDR3 rearrangement, sequence reads were collapsed and filtered. For each sample, productive Simpson clonality was calculated as the square root of Simpson's diversity index across productive rearrangements. Imported from immuneACCESS, the table was reduced by TCRdb to in-frame sequences with V and J called. These copies leave out some clones; in studies compared against another copy, an unresolved V gene accounts for under half, and the cause of the remainder is not known. The V and J calls and clone size come from that table; D and trimming were worked out from the DNA. This sample comprises 150,000 to 200,000 clones, approximately 80% of them detected only once. The ten largest make up around 10% of the sample.

The sequence joins TRBV11-2 to TRBJ1-3; the central 9 bases match TRBD1. The sequenced sample was PBMCs or T cells enriched from blood (not recorded which). This clonotype was sampled from a man in his fifties who had recovered from COVID-19. This receptor carries the CDR3 CASSSVGTGTGNTIYF. The base sequence is TGTGCCAGCAGCTCAGTTGGGACAGGGACTGGAAACACCATATATTTT. When the CDR3 is completed using the reference TRBV11-2 and TRBJ1-3 genes on either side, the full variable domain is EAGVAQSPRYKIIEKRQSVAFWCNPISGHATLYWYQQILGQGPKLLIQFQNNGVVDDSQLPKDRFSAERLKGVDSTLKIQPAKLEDSAVYLCASSSVGTGTGNTIYFGEGSWLTVV.